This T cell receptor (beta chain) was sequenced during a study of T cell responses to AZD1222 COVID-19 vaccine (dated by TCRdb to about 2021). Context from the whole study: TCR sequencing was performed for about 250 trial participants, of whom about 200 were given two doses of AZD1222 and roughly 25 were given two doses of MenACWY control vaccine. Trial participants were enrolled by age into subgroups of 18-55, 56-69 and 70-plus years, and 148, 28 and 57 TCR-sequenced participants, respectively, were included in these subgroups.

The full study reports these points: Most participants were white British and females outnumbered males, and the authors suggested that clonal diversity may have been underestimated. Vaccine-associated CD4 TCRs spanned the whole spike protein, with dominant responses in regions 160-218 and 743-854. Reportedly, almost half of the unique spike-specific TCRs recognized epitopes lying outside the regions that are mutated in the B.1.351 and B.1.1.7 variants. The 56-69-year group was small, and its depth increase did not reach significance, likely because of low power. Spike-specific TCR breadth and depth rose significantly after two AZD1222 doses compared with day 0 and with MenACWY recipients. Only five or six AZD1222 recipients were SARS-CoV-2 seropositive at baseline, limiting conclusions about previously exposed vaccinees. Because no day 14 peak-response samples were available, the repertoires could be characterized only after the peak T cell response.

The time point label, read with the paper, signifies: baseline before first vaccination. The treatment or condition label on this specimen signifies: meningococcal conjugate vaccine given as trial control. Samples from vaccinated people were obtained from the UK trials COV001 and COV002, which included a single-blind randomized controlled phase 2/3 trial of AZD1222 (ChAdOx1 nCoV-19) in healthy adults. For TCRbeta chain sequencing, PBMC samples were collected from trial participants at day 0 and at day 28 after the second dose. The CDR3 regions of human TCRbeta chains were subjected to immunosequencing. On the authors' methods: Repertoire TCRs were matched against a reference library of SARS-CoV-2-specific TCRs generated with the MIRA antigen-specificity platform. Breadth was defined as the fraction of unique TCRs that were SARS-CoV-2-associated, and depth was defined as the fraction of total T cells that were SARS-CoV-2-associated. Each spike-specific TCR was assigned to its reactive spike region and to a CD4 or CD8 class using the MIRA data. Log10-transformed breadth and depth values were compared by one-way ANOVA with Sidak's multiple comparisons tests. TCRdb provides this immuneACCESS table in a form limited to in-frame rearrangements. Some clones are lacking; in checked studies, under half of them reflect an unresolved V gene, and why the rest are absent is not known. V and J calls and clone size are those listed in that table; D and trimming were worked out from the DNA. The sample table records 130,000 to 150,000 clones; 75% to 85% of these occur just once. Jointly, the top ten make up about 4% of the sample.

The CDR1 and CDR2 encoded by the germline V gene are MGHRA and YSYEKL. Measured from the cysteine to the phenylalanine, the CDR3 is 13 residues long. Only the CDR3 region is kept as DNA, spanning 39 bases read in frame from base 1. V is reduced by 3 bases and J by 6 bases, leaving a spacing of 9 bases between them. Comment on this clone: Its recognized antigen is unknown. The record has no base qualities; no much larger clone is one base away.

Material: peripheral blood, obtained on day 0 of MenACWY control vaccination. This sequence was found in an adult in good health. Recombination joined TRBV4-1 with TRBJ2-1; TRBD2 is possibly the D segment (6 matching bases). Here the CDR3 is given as CASSQEGFNEQFF. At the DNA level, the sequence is TGCGCCAGCAGCCAGGAGGGGTTCAATGAGCAGTTCTTC.